These 29 T cell receptor beta chains were sequenced from one sample in a study of neurological immune-mediated disorders. Each CDR3 protein is one row after TCRdb ran MiXCR on the 5' RACE reads. The repertoire has more than 75,000 distinct CDR3 sequences, around 4.6% of them found once; the top ten carry 2% to 2.5%. Sequenced: PBMCs. These receptors all come from a woman younger than 45 with multiple sclerosis.

This clonotype was seen at least ten times. The chain links TRBV20-1 to TRBJ1-2; 7 bases line up with TRBD1. This CDR3 spans 12 amino acids. V shed 6 bases, J shed 2 bases, and the junction held 3 bases outside the gene matches. The germline V gene encodes CDR1 DFQATT and CDR2 SNEGSKA (reference sequence). The DNA of the CDR3 is TGCAGTGCCCCGGACAGGAACTATGGCTACACCTTC. It yields the protein CSAPDRNYGYTF.

This clonotype has ten or more counts. The genes are TRBV6-1 and TRBJ1-5; TRBD1 matches at 9 bases. With 4 bases clipped from V and 0 bases from J, the junction kept 10 bases outside the gene matches. The CDR3 covers 18 residues. In germline, CDR1 is MNHNS, CDR2 SASEGT. In nucleotides, the CDR3 is TGTGCCAGCAGTGCCCAAGGACAGGGGAATCCTAGCAATCAGCCCCAGCATTTT. As protein: CASSAQGQGNPSNQPQHF.

This clonotype was counted a few times. The chain is built from TRBV6-5 and TRBJ1-5; D is possibly TRBD1 (6 bases). The V end lost 2 bases, the J end lost 7 bases, and 18 bases lay between the germline ends. CDR1 and CDR2 from the germline V gene are MNHEY and SVGAGI. The CDR3 length is 16 residues. CDR3 nucleotides: TGTGCCAGCAGTTACCTACAGGCAGGGGCGTCCCAGCCCCAGCATTTT. The encoded protein is CASSYLQAGASQPQHF.

This clonotype occurred many times. The chain employs TRBV9 and TRBJ2-5, with unresolved D. Germline V lookup: CDR1 SGDLS, CDR2 YYNGEE. This CDR3 contains 13 residues. V was trimmed by 3 bases and J by 4 bases, leaving 10 bases between them. The CDR3 coding sequence is TGTGCCAGCAGCGGTACTCGACTAGAGACCCAGTACTTC. Translation gives CASSGTRLETQYF. Full variable domain (outside the CDR3, taken from reference TRBV9 and TRBJ2-5): DSGVTQTPKHLITATGQRVTLRCSPRSGDLSVYWYQQSLDQGLQFLIQYYNGEERAKGNILERFSAQQFPDLHSELNLSSLELGDSALYFCASSGTRLETQYFGPGTRLLVL.

This clonotype showed up many times. The chain links TRBV6-5 to TRBJ2-2; 7 bases are shared with TRBD1. V lost 2 bases to trimming and J lost 1 base; unmatched junction nucleotides: 4. The germline V gene has CDR1 MNHEY and CDR2 SVGAGI. The CDR3 totals 16 residues. CDR3 residues: CASSYAGQENTGELFF. CDR3 sequence (DNA): TGTGCCAGCAGTTACGCCGGACAGGAGAACACCGGGGAGCTGTTTTTT.

This clonotype was counted ten times or more. The chain joins TRBV5-1 to TRBJ1-1; D is unclear. The V gene lost 3 bases and the J gene lost 2 bases, with 2 bases spanning the gap. The CDR3 has 11 amino acids. Germline loops: CDR1 SGHRS, CDR2 YFSETQ. This CDR3 reads CASSSNTEAFF. In DNA form, the CDR3 reads TGCGCCAGCAGCTCCAACACTGAAGCTTTCTTT.

V and J are TRBV27 and TRBJ1-1, with D perhaps TRBD1 (6 bases). Germline V gives CDR1 MNHEY, CDR2 SMNVEV (reference sequence). Deletions cut 3 bases from V and 4 bases from J, with 12 bases between. The CDR3 totals 14 residues. CDR3 loop: CASSLGGSFTEAFF. The CDR3, as DNA: TGTGCCAGCAGTTTGGGGGGCTCGTTCACTGAAGCTTTCTTT.

This clonotype was observed many times. The chain has TRBV5-1 and TRBJ2-3; maybe TRBD1 (6 bases). The ends were cut back, 2 bases at V and 1 base at J, with 8 bases in the middle. CDR3 size: 14 residues. Germline lookup yields CDR1 SGHRS and CDR2 YFSETQ. The CDR3 region has the DNA TGCGCCAGCAGCTTACAGGGCCGCACAGATACGCAGTATTTT. It is translated as CASSLQGRTDTQYF. The full variable domain, its missing parts supplied by reference TRBV5-1 and TRBJ2-3, is KAGVTQTPRYLIKTRGQQVTLSCSPISGHRSVSWYQQTPGQGLQFLFEYFSETQRNKGNFPGRFSGRQFSNSRSEMNVSTLELGDSALYLCASSLQGRTDTQYFGPGTRLTVL.

This clonotype has a count of ten or more. This sequence joins TRBV20-1 and TRBJ2-5; D is uncertain. The CDR3 covers 11 residues. The V and J ends lost 3 bases and 5 bases respectively, with 7 bases between them. Germline CDR1 and CDR2: DFQATT and SNEGSKA (reference sequence). As DNA, the CDR3 is TGCAGTGCTAGCCCGACGGAGACCCAGTACTTC. This sequence encodes CSASPTETQYF.

This clonotype was observed many times. The CDR3 loop reads CASSLTRETQYF. In DNA form, the CDR3 reads TGCGCCAGCAGCTTGACGCGGGAGACCCAGTACTTC. The V gene is TRBV5-1, the J gene TRBJ2-5; D uncertain. This CDR3 is 12 amino acids long. V dropped 1 base and J dropped 5 bases, with 6 bases sitting between them. Germline V gene sequence: CDR1 SGHRS, CDR2 YFSETQ.

CDR3 nucleotides: TGTGCCGTAGGGAGACAACAGGGGTCTGATGAGCAGTTCTTC. It translates to CAVGRQQGSDEQFF. The V gene is TRBV12-3 or TRBV12-4, the J gene TRBJ2-1; TRBD1 agrees at 7 bases. The ends lost 11 bases at V and 8 bases at J; junction bases unmatched: 15. The CDR3 consists of 14 residues.

The rearrangement links TRBV3-1 to TRBJ2-2, with a tentative D call TRBD1 (6 bases). V lost 7 bases and J 1 base, leaving 10 bases between the germline ends. This CDR3 contains 14 residues. The germline gives CDR1 LGHDT, CDR2 YNNKEL (reference sequence). CDR3 nucleotide sequence: TGTGCCAGCAACAGGGACCGGAACACCGGGGAGCTGTTTTTT. Its translation: CASNRDRNTGELFF.

This clonotype was recorded many times. The chain uses TRBV6-6 and TRBJ1-3, with D possibly TRBD1 on 6 matching bases. Trimming took off 7 bases at V and 0 bases at J, with 13 bases between the two ends. The CDR3 spans 15 residues. Per the germline V gene, CDR1 is MNHNY and CDR2 is SVGAGI (reference sequence). CDR3 sequence (DNA): TGTGCCAGCAACCTAGGGGGGGGCTCTGGAAACACCATATATTTT. It codes for CASNLGGGSGNTIYF.

This clonotype appeared many times. The chain carries TRBV7-8 and TRBJ2-3, with D unclear. This CDR3 is 15 amino acids long. Trimming removed 2 bases from V and 4 bases from J, with 13 bases in between. Germline V lookup: CDR1 SGHVS, CDR2 FQNEAQ. The CDR3 loop is CASSLMSDRADTQYF. The CDR3 coding sequence is TGTGCCAGCAGCTTAATGTCAGATCGGGCAGATACGCAGTATTTT.

The rearrangement joins TRBV9 to TRBJ2-2; either TRBD1 or TRBD2 may fit D (7 bases each). The germline gives CDR1 SGDLS, CDR2 YYNGEE. Trimming stripped 0 bases from V and 7 bases from J, with 13 bases between. This CDR3 has 15 amino acids. This CDR3 is CASSVDGRGGGELFF. Here the CDR3 DNA reads TGTGCCAGCAGCGTAGACGGCAGGGGGGGCGGGGAGCTGTTTTTT.

This clonotype was observed many times. The chain has TRBV7-8 and TRBJ2-1, with D tentatively TRBD1 or TRBD2 (6 bases each). V was cut by 4 bases and J by 0 bases, with 16 bases left in between. This CDR3 comprises 17 residues. CDR1 is SGHVS and CDR2 is FQNEAQ in the germline V gene. For the CDR3, the DNA is TGTGCCAGCAGCTCCCACATACAGGGAGGCTCCTACAATGAGCAGTTCTTC. This codes for CASSSHIQGGSYNEQFF. Looking up the rest from reference TRBV7-8 and TRBJ2-1 gives the full variable domain: GAGVSQSPRYKVAKRGQDVALRCDPISGHVSLFWYQQALGQGPEFLTYFQNEAQLDKSGLPSDRFFAERPEGSVSTLKIQRTQQEDSAVYLCASSSHIQGGSYNEQFFGPGTRLTVL.

This clonotype was detected only a few times. This chain links TRBV20-1 with TRBJ2-3; D call uncertain. Germline V gene sequence: CDR1 DFQATT, CDR2 SNEGSKA (reference sequence). This CDR3 is 13 amino acids long. Between the trimmed V and J ends, which lost 4 bases and 2 bases, there was a span of 10 bases. The CDR3 loop reads CSAMVPPTDTQYF. The CDR3 DNA reads as TGCAGTGCTATGGTCCCGCCCACAGATACGCAGTATTTT.

This clonotype has just a few counts. This chain connects TRBV20-1 to TRBJ2-2, with D unresolved. Per the germline V gene, CDR1 is DFQATT and CDR2 is SNEGSKA (reference sequence). The CDR3 is 11 residues long. Trimming shortened V by 5 bases and J by 3 bases, and 4 bases separated the two germline ends. CDR3 sequence: CSAWDTGELFF. DNA for the CDR3: TGCAGTGCTTGGGACACCGGGGAGCTGTTTTTT.

CDR3 in DNA: TGTGCCAGCAGCTCCGTAGGGGGCACAGATACGCAGTATTTT. Translated: CASSSVGGTDTQYF. V is TRBV11-2 and J is TRBJ2-3; tentative D call: TRBD1 (5 bases). From germline, CDR1 is SGHAT and CDR2 FQNNGV. This CDR3 has 14 amino acids. With 4 bases removed from V and 1 base from J, the gap between germline ends came to 9 bases.

The chain combines TRBV7-6 with TRBJ2-1; 9 nucleotides match TRBD2. CDR3 length: 16 residues. Per germline, CDR1 SGHVS and CDR2 FNYEAQ. V lost 7 bases to trimming and J lost 7 bases; unmatched junction nucleotides: 14. The CDR3, as DNA: TGTGCCAGCACCCCCTGGCCAGCGGGGGGAGAAAATGAGCAGTTCTTC. Translation gives CASTPWPAGGENEQFF.

Ten or more counts support this clonotype. V is TRBV5-1 and J is TRBJ2-5, with 7 bases lining up with TRBD1. This CDR3 is built from 14 residues. Per the germline V gene, CDR1 is SGHRS and CDR2 is YFSETQ. J gave up 2 bases and V 3 bases, and 4 bases lay outside the gene matches. The CDR3 spells CASSSGTAQETQYF. The CDR3 DNA follows: TGCGCCAGCAGCTCCGGGACAGCTCAAGAGACCCAGTACTTC.

This clonotype was counted ten times or more. This chain uses TRBV10-3 with TRBJ2-1; the D gene is possibly TRBD2 (5 bases). V lost 4 bases and J lost 6, with 7 bases in between. The germline CDR1 and CDR2 sequences are ENHRY and SYGVKD. The CDR3 totals 12 residues. The DNA of the CDR3 is TGTGCCATCAGTGGGACTGGCAATGAGCAGTTCTTC. Amino acid sequence: CAISGTGNEQFF.

At least ten counts were recorded for this clonotype. The chain joins TRBV20-1 to TRBJ2-5; D not resolved. This CDR3 is built from 14 residues. In germline, CDR1 is DFQATT, CDR2 SNEGSKA (reference sequence). The germline V and J ends were trimmed by 2 bases and 0 bases, with 10 bases remaining between them. CDR3 DNA: TGCAGTGCTAGACTATCGCCGTACCAAGAGACCCAGTACTTC. Its translation: CSARLSPYQETQYF.

V and J are TRBV19 and TRBJ2-1; D ambiguous. Deletions cut 0 bases from V and 0 bases from J, with 6 bases between. Germline V CDR1 and CDR2: LNHDA, SQIVND (reference sequence). CDR3 length equals 15 residues. CDR3 bases: TGTGCCAGTAGTATAGACAGGAACTCCTACAATGAGCAGTTCTTC. Protein product: CASSIDRNSYNEQFF.

This clonotype came up many times. The gene calls are TRBV20-1 and TRBJ2-5; 7 bases match TRBD1. V was pared by 6 bases and J by 3 bases, with 10 bases of the junction left unmatched. The germline gives CDR1 DFQATT, CDR2 SNEGSKA (reference sequence). This CDR3 contains 14 residues. CDR3 protein: CSANSDRDKETQYF. Here the CDR3 DNA reads TGCAGTGCAAACAGTGACAGGGACAAAGAGACCCAGTACTTC.

This clonotype occurred a few times. The chain is built from TRBV29-1 and TRBJ2-5; no clear D gene. In germline, CDR1 is SQVTM, CDR2 ANQGSEA. This CDR3 has 10 amino acids. The V and J ends lost 6 bases and 4 bases respectively, with 6 bases between them. CDR3 sequence (DNA): TGCAGCGTGGTGGGAGAGACCCAGTACTTC. Amino acid sequence: CSVVGETQYF.

In this sample, this clonotype turned up many times. The chain carries TRBV12-3 or TRBV12-4 and TRBJ2-3, with D maybe TRBD1 (5 bases). The CDR3 is made up of 13 amino acids. V was shortened by 3 bases and J by 6 bases, with 10 bases between the two germline ends. CDR3 loop: CASSFQGRDTQYF. CDR3 in DNA: TGTGCCAGCAGTTTTCAGGGCAGGGATACGCAGTATTTT.

Ten or more counts support this clonotype. The chain is built from TRBV25-1 and TRBJ1-6; 7 bases line up with TRBD1. The germline gives CDR1 MGHDK, CDR2 SYGVNS. The CDR3 runs to 13 residues. V gave up 9 bases and J gave up 6 bases; unmatched junction bases: 5. In DNA form, the CDR3 reads TGTGCCAGTAGACAGGGACGTAATTCACCCCTCCACTTT. It specifies CASRQGRNSPLHF.

The J gene is TRBJ2-2, the V gene TRBV4-1; D gene uncertain. The germline V gene has CDR1 MGHRA and CDR2 YSYEKL. The CDR3 spans 15 residues. V lost 0 bases and J lost 6, with 11 bases in between. CDR3 nucleotide sequence: TGCGCCAGCAGCCAAGACCCGCCAGGCCCCGGGGAGCTGTTTTTT. Translating gives CASSQDPPGPGELFF.